This T cell receptor (beta chain) came from a study of patients and donors after allogeneic stem cell transplantation. This clonotype was observed a few times. Trimming took 2 bases from V and 0 from J, leaving 14 bases between them. This CDR3 has 16 amino acids. Germline V CDR1 and CDR2: SGHVS, FNYEAQ. TCRdb passed the RT-PCR reads through MiXCR, listing each CDR3 protein once. Of about 34,000 distinct CDR3 sequences listed, 30% to 40% were seen once; the top ten hold more than 65%. This receptor was obtained from a human donor who was either an allogeneic HSCT recipient or a stem cell or donor lymphocyte infusion donor (not recorded which). It is not recorded whose cells these are; they may come from a transplant donor. The specimen was blood, either unsorted or a sorted T cell fraction (not recorded which). The chain uses TRBV7-6 and TRBJ2-7; D is unclear. CDR3 sequence (DNA): TGTGCCAGCAGCTTATACGACCCTCAAATCTCCTACGAGCAGTACTTC. Translated, it gives CASSLYDPQISYEQYF.